These 23 T cell receptor beta chains were sequenced from one sample in a study of blood T cell repertoires in COVID-19 (dated by TCRdb to the early 2020s). The library relied on the immunoSEQ multiplex PCR assay. TCRdb's version of the immuneACCESS table is confined to in-frame rearrangements and falls short of the full clone set. An unresolved V gene accounts for under half of the shortfall where checked; the remainder is of unknown origin. Across this sample there are roughly 59,000 clones, with 80% to 90% seen only once. The ten largest make up roughly 14% of the sample. Material: peripheral blood. The receptors were sampled from an elderly man with acute or convalescent COVID-19.

V and J are TRBV5-6 and TRBJ2-7; 9 bases line up with TRBD2. The V segment lost 3 bases and the J segment 6 bases; nucleotides outside the gene matches: 10. The germline V gene encodes CDR1 SGHDT and CDR2 YYEEEE. The length of the CDR3 is 15 residues. The CDR3, as DNA: TGTGCCAGCAGCTCACGGGGACTAGCAGGGGCCGAGCAGTACTTC. Its translation is CASSSRGLAGAEQYF.

V gene TRBV5-4 combines with J gene TRBJ1-4, with TRBD1 matching over 7 bases. V trimming: 3 bases; J trimming: 3 bases; junction bases outside the gene matches: 5. The V gene's germline CDR1 is SGHNT and CDR2 YYREEE (reference sequence). CDR3 length: 15 amino acids. This chain's CDR3 is CASSSGQAPNEKLFF. The CDR3 nucleotides are TGTGCCAGCAGCTCCGGACAGGCGCCTAATGAAAAACTGTTTTTT.

This chain links TRBV12-3 or TRBV12-4 with TRBJ1-4; no clear D. Trimming took 8 bases from V and 7 from J, leaving 14 bases between them. The CDR3 has 13 residues. CDR3 nucleotide sequence: TGTGCCAGCCGCCCAGGCCCCTTTGAAAAACTGTTTTTT. The encoded protein is CASRPGPFEKLFF.

Concerning this clone: The junction and the germline gene differ at one end; a read error may be behind it. V usage is TRBV7-7 and J usage is TRBJ2-3, with D unresolved. The CDR3 is 13 amino acids. From germline, CDR1 is SSHAT and CDR2 FNYEAQ (reference sequence). CDR3 sequence (DNA): TGTGCTAGCAGCTTAGATCACACAGATACGCAGTATTTT. Translating it yields CASSLDHTDTQYF.

V gene TRBV19 combines with J gene TRBJ1-5; TRBD1 might be the D (5 bases). The CDR3 totals 13 residues. Trimming removed 4 bases from V and 4 bases from J, with 8 bases in between. The V gene's germline CDR1 is LNHDA and CDR2 SQIVND (reference sequence). The CDR3 DNA reads TGTGCCAGTAGTAACACAGGTAATCAGCCCCAGCATTTT. It is translated as CASSNTGNQPQHF.

This chain links TRBV2 with TRBJ2-7; 7 bases are shared with TRBD1. V lost 5 bases, J lost 3 bases, and 7 bases stayed unmatched. The CDR3 length is 14 residues. The germline V gene encodes CDR1 SNHLY and CDR2 FYNNEI. CDR3 DNA: TGTGCCAGCAGTAACTTCAGGGGGTTCTACGAGCAGTACTTC. This translates into CASSNFRGFYEQYF.

The chain couples TRBV6-6 to TRBJ2-2; TRBD1 agrees at 8 bases. The CDR3 spans 15 residues. The ends lost 5 bases at V and 5 bases at J; junction bases unmatched: 7. Germline V gives CDR1 MNHNY, CDR2 SVGAGI (reference sequence). CDR3 DNA: TGTGCCAGCAGTGCCCCAGGGGGCGGGACCGGGGAGCTGTTTTTT. Amino acid sequence: CASSAPGGGTGELFF.

This chain links TRBV27 with TRBJ2-3; 10 nucleotides match TRBD1. Germline V lookup: CDR1 MNHEY, CDR2 SMNVEV (reference sequence). V was clipped by 8 bases and J by 4 bases; unmatched bases: 3. The CDR3 length is 13 residues. CDR3 coding DNA: TGTGCCAGCCTCGGGACAGGGGCAGATACGCAGTATTTT. Translated: CASLGTGADTQYF.

The rearrangement joins TRBV10-1 to TRBJ2-5, with D tentatively TRBD1 (6 bases). The length of the CDR3 is 16 residues. Germline CDR1 and CDR2: WNHNN and SYGVQD (reference sequence). V lost 3 bases and J 4 bases, leaving 18 bases between the germline ends. CDR3 residues: CASSDIQGFVGETQYF. The CDR3 DNA sequence: TGCGCCAGCAGTGATATTCAGGGGTTTGTAGGAGAGACCCAGTACTTC.

The chain employs TRBV11-3 and TRBJ2-5; tentative D call: TRBD1 (6 bases). Trimming took 3 bases from V and 1 from J, leaving 15 bases between them. Germline lookup yields CDR1 SGHNT and CDR2 YENEEA. CDR3 length equals 16 residues. The CDR3 loop is CASSLGPWTAQETQYF. The CDR3 coding sequence is TGTGCCAGCAGCTTGGGCCCTTGGACAGCCCAAGAGACCCAGTACTTC.

The chain couples TRBV6-6 to TRBJ2-1; tentative D call: TRBD1 (6 bases). There are 11 residues in the CDR3. The V and J ends lost 9 bases and 6 bases respectively, with 9 bases between them. Germline V lookup: CDR1 MNHNY, CDR2 SVGAGI (reference sequence). For the CDR3, the DNA is TGTGCCAGTGGACAGTTCAATGAGCAGTTCTTC. Translation: CASGQFNEQFF.

CDR3: CASSRGPNTEAFF. CDR3 nucleotides: TGTGCCAGCAGCAGAGGCCCGAACACTGAAGCTTTCTTT. The chain combines TRBV12-3 or TRBV12-4 with TRBJ1-1; D uncertain. Trimming left V 6 bases short and J 1 base short, with 9 bases between. This CDR3 spans 13 amino acids.

This chain uses TRBV4-3 with TRBJ1-1; 7 nucleotides match TRBD1. There are 13 residues in the CDR3. Per the germline V gene, CDR1 is LGHNA and CDR2 is YSLEER. The junction had 4 bases not matched to a gene; V was cut back by 8 bases and J by 1 base. CDR3 DNA sequence: TGCGCCAGCGGGACAGCTAGGAACACTGAAGCTTTCTTT. This translates into CASGTARNTEAFF.

The rearrangement joins TRBV5-1 to TRBJ2-1; 9 bases map to TRBD1. The J segment lost 3 bases and the V segment lost 1 base, leaving 2 bases of the junction unmatched. In germline, CDR1 is SGHRS, CDR2 YFSETQ. The CDR3 runs 15 residues. CDR3 amino acids: CASSLRQGVYNEQFF. CDR3 sequence (DNA): TGCGCCAGCAGCTTGAGACAGGGGGTCTACAATGAGCAGTTCTTC.

The CDR3 protein is CASSAASTDTQYF. In nucleotides, the CDR3 is TGTGCCAGCAGCGCGGCTAGCACAGATACGCAGTATTTT. The V call is TRBV11-3, the J call TRBJ2-3, with no clear D. V gave up 5 bases and J gave up 0 bases, with 6 bases separating them. The CDR3 sequence is 13 residues long. Germline CDR1 reads SGHNT; CDR2 reads YENEEA.

The genes are TRBV7-9 and TRBJ2-5; TRBD2 might be the D (6 bases). The CDR3 length is 14 residues. Per the germline V gene, CDR1 is SEHNR and CDR2 is FQNEAQ (reference sequence). Trimming removed 5 bases from V and 5 bases from J, with 15 bases in between. The CDR3 protein is CASSRETRGETQYF. The DNA of the CDR3 is TGTGCCAGCAGCCGCGAGACCCGGGGGGAGACCCAGTACTTC.

This sequence joins TRBV18 and TRBJ2-5, with D maybe TRBD2 (5 bases). CDR3 length: 14 amino acids. V was clipped by 1 base and J by 0 bases, with 6 bases between them. CDR1 KGHSH and CDR2 LQKENI come from the germline V gene. CDR3 nucleotide sequence: TGTGCCAGCTCACCACTCGGGGACCAAGAGACCCAGTACTTC. This sequence encodes CASSPLGDQETQYF.

This rearrangement joins TRBV6-2 or TRBV6-3 to TRBJ1-2; TRBD1 matches at 8 bases. V was clipped by 2 bases and J by 2 bases; unmatched bases: 4. Germline assignment: CDR1 MNHEY and CDR2 SVGEGT. The CDR3 runs 15 residues. CDR3 amino acids: CASSYPGQANYGYTF. The CDR3 DNA is TGTGCCAGCAGTTACCCGGGACAGGCCAACTATGGCTACACCTTC.

CDR3 bases: TGTGCCAGCAGCCCCAACGGGGTCCGCGGCTACACCTTC. It translates to CASSPNGVRGYTF. This rearrangement joins TRBV7-2 to TRBJ1-2, with unresolved D. The CDR3 loop spans 13 amino acids. The germline V gene has CDR1 SGHTA and CDR2 FQGNSA. Trimming took off 5 bases at V and 8 bases at J, with 15 bases between the two ends. The full variable domain, in which reference TRBV7-2 and TRBJ1-2 provide the parts outside the CDR3, is GAGVSQSPSNKVTEKGKDVELRCDPISGHTALYWYRQSLGQGLEFLIYFQGNSAPDKSGLPSDRFSAERTGGSVSTLTIQRTQQEDSAVYLCASSPNGVRGYTFGSGTRLTVV.

This chain uses TRBV9 with TRBJ1-2; D unresolved. V lost 3 bases, J lost 10 bases, and 13 bases lay in between. Per the germline V gene, CDR1 is SGDLS and CDR2 is YYNGEE. The CDR3 spans 12 residues. The CDR3 DNA sequence: TGTGCCAGCAGCGGGACTGTTCGGGTCTACACCTTC. It translates to CASSGTVRVYTF.

The chain links TRBV7-8 to TRBJ2-5; 9 nucleotides match TRBD1. Germline V CDR1 and CDR2: SGHVS, FQNEAQ. The CDR3 totals 14 residues. Trimming cost V 3 bases and J 4 bases; bases outside gene matches: 3. The DNA for the CDR3 is TGTGCCAGCAGCTTGGACAGGGGTTTAGAGACCCAGTACTTC. This encodes CASSLDRGLETQYF.

The table lists this clone with a count of one. The chain couples TRBV10-3 to TRBJ2-1, with D possibly TRBD1 on 7 matching bases. From germline, CDR1 is ENHRY and CDR2 SYGVKD. The CDR3 runs to 13 residues. Trimming left V 11 bases short and J 8 bases short, with 19 bases between. The CDR3 loop reads CAGGNRGGDEQFF. Written as DNA, the CDR3 is TGTGCCGGCGGGAACAGGGGAGGTGATGAGCAGTTCTTC.

This rearrangement joins TRBV18 to TRBJ1-4; D gene uncertain. The CDR3 is 17 residues long. Germline-derived CDR1 and CDR2 are KGHSH and LQKENI. V was clipped by 2 bases and J by 6 bases, with 19 bases between them. DNA of the CDR3: TGTGCCAGCTCACCAGCATTATCGGGGTCCGCCTATGAAAAACTGTTTTTT. Translating it yields CASSPALSGSAYEKLFF.